The clone carrying this TCR beta chain was seen once. Antigen unknown. The sample belongs to a study of shared clonotypes between healthy human individuals. Notes on the study in general: An anticipated effect of sequencing depth on clonotype sharing among donors was recognized.

Selected positively for CCR7 and CD45RO-negative, naive CD8 cells excluded terminally differentiated effector memory CD45RA+ cells. The germline V gene has CDR1 MGHDK and CDR2 SYGVNS. V gave up 3 bases and J gave up 1 base, with 3 bases separating them. The CDR3 consists of 12 residues. Data came from immunoSEQ multiplex PCR; TCRdb stores just in-frame clones and leaves some out. The repertoire consists of about 2.2 million clones, with more than 85% occurring once and the leading ten covering more than 1.5%. The source of this sequence is a man aged 18 to 29 in good health. Some clones in this sample may be carry-over from other donors' samples. The chain links TRBV25-1 to TRBJ1-1; D not resolved. Sequences were obtained from naive CD8+ T cells from PBMCs. CDR3 sequence: CASSDRNTEAFF. In nucleotides, the CDR3 is TGTGCCAGCAGTGACAGGAACACTGAAGCTTTCTTT.